The sequence of this TCR beta chain was determined in a study of identical twins. CDR1 is LGHDT, CDR2 YNNKEL, per germline (reference sequence). The CDR3 consists of 13 residues. V lost 2 bases, J lost 16 bases, and 9 bases stayed unmatched. TCRdb used MiXCR to reprocess the 5' RACE reads, holding one entry per CDR3 protein. The sample comprises about 470,000 distinct CDR3 sequences, 24% of which are singletons, and around 3% rests with the top ten. These data also formed part of another study, on T cells expressing NK-cell markers.

The chain uses TRBV3-1 and TRBJ2-1; 9 bases match TRBD2. The sample comprised CD4+ T cells sorted from blood. The TCR sequence derives from a woman between 18 and 29 years old in good health. CDR3 loop: CASSQQPGLAYFF. The CDR3 DNA reads as TGTGCCAGCAGCCAACAACCGGGACTAGCTTATTTCTTC.